A selection of T cell receptor beta chains follows, all from one sample in a study of monozygotic twins with inflammatory bowel disease. TCRdb derives one entry per CDR3 protein from the 5' RACE reads, leaving out DNA. The data include approximately 400,000 distinct CDR3 sequences; the top ten clones carry roughly 2.3%. Sequencing input: blood. These receptors all stem from a human donor with ulcerative colitis or Crohn's disease, or a healthy co-twin of an affected twin (not recorded which). The CDR3 runs from the conserved cysteine through the conserved F or W. Fields, in order: J gene, CDR3 length, V gene, CDR3 protein.

TRBJ2-4 15 TRBV24-1 CATSGSGQGKNIQYF
TRBJ2-2 16 TRBV4-1 CASSQEDRDGTGELFF
TRBJ1-5 12 TRBV29-1 CSVGGGDQPQHF
TRBJ2-1 16 TRBV20-1 CSAREGLAGPYNEQFF
TRBJ1-1 13 TRBV5-1 CASSMQGGVEAFF
TRBJ2-7 15 TRBV20-1 CSARGSGDVRYEQYF
TRBJ2-3 16 TRBV11-2 CASSRRGTSSTDTQYF
TRBJ2-2 12 TRBV7-2 CASSVSGGRLFF
TRBJ1-4 15 TRBV5-1 CASRLLGGLGEKLFF
TRBJ1-1 15 TRBV7-8 CASSIHRDLNTEAFF
TRBJ1-2 12 TRBV16 CASSQSRDGYTF
TRBJ2-1 12 TRBV3-1 CASSQVAGEQFF
TRBJ1-2 17 TRBV7-8 CASSLEFQGARQPGYTF
TRBJ2-2 15 TRBV5-1 CASSDTTGGTGELFF
TRBJ2-7 12 TRBV6-2/TRBV6-3 CASTDRDYEQYF
TRBJ1-1 15 TRBV29-1 CSVAGRGHWNTEAFF